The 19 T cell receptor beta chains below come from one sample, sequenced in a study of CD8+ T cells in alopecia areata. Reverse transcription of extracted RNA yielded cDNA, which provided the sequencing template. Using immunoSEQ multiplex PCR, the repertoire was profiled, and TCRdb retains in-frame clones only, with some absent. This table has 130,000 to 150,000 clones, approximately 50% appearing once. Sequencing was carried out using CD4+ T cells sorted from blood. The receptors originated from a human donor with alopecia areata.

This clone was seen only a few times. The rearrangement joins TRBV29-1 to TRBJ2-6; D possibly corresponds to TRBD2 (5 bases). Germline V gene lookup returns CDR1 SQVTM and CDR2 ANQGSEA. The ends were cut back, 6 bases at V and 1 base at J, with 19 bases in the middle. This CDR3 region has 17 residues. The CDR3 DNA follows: TGCAGCGTCGTAAGTGGAGGAGGTGTTTCTGGGGCCAACGTCCTGACTTTC. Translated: CSVVSGGGVSGANVLTF. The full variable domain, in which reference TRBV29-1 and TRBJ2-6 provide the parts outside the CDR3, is SAVISQKPSRDICQRGTSLTIQCQVDSQVTMMFWYRQQPGQSLTLIATANQGSEATYESGFVIDKFPISRPNLTFSTLTVSNMSPEDSSIYLCSVVSGGGVSGANVLTFGAGSRLTVL.

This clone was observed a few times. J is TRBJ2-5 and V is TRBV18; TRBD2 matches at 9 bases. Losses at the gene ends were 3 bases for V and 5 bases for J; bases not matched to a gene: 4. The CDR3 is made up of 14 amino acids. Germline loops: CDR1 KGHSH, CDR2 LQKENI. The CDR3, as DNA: TGTGCCAGCTCACCCGGAGCGGGAGGCGAGACCCAGTACTTC. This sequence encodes CASSPGAGGETQYF.

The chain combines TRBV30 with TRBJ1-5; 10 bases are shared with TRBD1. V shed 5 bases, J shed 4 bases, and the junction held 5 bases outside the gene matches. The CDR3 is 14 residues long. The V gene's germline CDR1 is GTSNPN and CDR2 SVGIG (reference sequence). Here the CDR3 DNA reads TGTGCCTGGGGACAGGGGGTGTCAAATCAGCCCCAGCATTTT. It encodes CAWGQGVSNQPQHF.

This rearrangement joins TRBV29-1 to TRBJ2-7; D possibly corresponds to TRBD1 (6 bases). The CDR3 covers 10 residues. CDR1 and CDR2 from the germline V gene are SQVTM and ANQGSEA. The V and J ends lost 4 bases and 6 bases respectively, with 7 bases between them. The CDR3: CSVAGAEQYF. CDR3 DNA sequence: TGCAGCGTTGCAGGGGCCGAGCAGTACTTC.

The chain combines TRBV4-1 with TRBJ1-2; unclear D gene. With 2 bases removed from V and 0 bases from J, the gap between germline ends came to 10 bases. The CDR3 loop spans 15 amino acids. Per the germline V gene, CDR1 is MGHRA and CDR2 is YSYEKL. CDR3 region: CASSQPTGANYGYTF. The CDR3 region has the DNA TGCGCCAGCAGCCAACCGACCGGGGCTAACTATGGCTACACCTTC.

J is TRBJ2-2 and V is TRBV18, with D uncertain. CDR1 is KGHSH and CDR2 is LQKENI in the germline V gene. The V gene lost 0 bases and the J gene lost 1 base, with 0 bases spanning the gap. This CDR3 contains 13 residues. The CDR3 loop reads CASSPPNTGELFF. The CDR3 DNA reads TGTGCCAGCTCACCACCGAACACCGGGGAGCTGTTTTTT.

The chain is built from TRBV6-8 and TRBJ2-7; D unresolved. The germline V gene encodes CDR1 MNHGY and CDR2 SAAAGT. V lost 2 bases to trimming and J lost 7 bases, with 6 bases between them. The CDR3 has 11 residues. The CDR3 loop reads CASSYTAEQYF. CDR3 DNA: TGTGCCAGCAGTTACACGGCGGAGCAGTACTTC.

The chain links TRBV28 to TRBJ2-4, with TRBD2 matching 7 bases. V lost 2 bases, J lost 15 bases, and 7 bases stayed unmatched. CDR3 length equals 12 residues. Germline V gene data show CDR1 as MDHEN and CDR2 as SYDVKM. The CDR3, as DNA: TGTGCCAGCAGTTTACGGGGGGTCCAAGTGTACTTC. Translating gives CASSLRGVQVYF.

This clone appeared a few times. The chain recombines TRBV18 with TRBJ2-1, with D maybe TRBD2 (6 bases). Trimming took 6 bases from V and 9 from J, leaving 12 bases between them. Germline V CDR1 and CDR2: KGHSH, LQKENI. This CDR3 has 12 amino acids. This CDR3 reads CASSPERVEQFF. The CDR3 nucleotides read TGTGCCAGCTCCCCAGAGCGGGTTGAGCAGTTCTTC.

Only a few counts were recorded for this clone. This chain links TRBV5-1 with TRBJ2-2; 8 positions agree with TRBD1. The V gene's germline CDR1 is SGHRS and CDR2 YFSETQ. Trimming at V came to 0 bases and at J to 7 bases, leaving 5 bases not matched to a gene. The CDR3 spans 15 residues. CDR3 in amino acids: CASSLVQGAIGELFF. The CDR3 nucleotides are TGCGCCAGCAGCTTGGTCCAGGGGGCGATCGGGGAGCTGTTTTTT.

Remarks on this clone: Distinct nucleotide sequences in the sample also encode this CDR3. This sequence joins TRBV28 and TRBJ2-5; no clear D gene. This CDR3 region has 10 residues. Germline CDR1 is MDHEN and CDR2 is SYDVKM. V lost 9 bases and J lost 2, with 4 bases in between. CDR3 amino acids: CASQQETQYF. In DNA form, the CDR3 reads TGTGCCAGTCAGCAAGAGACCCAGTACTTC.

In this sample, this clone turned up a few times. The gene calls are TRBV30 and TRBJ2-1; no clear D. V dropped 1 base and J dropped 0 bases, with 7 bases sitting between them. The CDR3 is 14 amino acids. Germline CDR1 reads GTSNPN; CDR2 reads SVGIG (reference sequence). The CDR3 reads CAWSGFSSYNEQFF. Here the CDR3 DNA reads TGTGCCTGGAGTGGATTCAGCTCCTACAATGAGCAGTTCTTC.

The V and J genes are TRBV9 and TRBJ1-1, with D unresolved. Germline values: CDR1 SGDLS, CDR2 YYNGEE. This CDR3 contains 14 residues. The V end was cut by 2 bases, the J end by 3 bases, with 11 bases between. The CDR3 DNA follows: TGTGCCAGCAGCGTTAACCCCTGGGACACTGAAGCTTTCTTT. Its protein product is CASSVNPWDTEAFF.

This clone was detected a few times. DNA for the CDR3: TGCGCCAGCAGCGCGGGAAGCACAGATACGCAGTATTTT. This gives the protein CASSAGSTDTQYF. The chain is built from TRBV5-1 and TRBJ2-3, with a possible D match to TRBD2 (6 bases). CDR1 is SGHRS and CDR2 is YFSETQ in the germline V gene. The CDR3 covers 13 residues. Trimming shortened V by 4 bases and J by 0 bases, and 6 bases separated the two germline ends.

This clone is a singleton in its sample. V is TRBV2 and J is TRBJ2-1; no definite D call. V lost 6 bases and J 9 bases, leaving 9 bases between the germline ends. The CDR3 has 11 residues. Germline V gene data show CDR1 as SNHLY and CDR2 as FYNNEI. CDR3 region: CASRVGVEQFF. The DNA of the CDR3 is TGTGCCAGCAGGGTCGGAGTTGAGCAGTTCTTC.

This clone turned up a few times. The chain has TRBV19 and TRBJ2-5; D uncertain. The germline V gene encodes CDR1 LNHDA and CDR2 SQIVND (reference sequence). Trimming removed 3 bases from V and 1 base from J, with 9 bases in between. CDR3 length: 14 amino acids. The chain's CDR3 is CASSIAQTQETQYF. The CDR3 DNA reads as TGTGCCAGTAGTATTGCTCAGACCCAAGAGACCCAGTACTTC. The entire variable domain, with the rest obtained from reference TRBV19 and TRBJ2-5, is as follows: DGGITQSPKYLFRKEGQNVTLSCEQNLNHDAMYWYRQDPGQGLRLIYYSQIVNDFQKGDIAEGYSVSREKKESFPLTVTSAQKNPTAFYLCASSIAQTQETQYFGPGTRLLVL.

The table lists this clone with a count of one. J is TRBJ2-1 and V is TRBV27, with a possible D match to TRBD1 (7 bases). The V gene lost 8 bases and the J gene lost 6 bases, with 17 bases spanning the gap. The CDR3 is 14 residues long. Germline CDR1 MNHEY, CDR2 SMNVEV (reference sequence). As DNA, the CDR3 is TGTGCCAGCTCGGAGGGGGCCATCCTCAATGAGCAGTTCTTC. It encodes CASSEGAILNEQFF.

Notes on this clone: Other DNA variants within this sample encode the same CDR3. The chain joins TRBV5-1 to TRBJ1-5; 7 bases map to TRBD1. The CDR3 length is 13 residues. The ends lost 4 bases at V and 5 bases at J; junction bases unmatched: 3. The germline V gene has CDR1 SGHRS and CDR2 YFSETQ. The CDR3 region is CASSPTGDQPQHF. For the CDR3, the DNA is TGCGCCAGCAGCCCAACAGGGGATCAGCCCCAGCATTTT.

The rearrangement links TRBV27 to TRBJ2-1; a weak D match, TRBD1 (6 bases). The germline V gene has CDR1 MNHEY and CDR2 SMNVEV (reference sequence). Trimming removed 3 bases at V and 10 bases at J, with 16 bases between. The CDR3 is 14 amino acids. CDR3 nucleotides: TGTGCCAGCAGTTTCAGGGGACCCATAGACGAGCAGTTCTTC. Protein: CASSFRGPIDEQFF.